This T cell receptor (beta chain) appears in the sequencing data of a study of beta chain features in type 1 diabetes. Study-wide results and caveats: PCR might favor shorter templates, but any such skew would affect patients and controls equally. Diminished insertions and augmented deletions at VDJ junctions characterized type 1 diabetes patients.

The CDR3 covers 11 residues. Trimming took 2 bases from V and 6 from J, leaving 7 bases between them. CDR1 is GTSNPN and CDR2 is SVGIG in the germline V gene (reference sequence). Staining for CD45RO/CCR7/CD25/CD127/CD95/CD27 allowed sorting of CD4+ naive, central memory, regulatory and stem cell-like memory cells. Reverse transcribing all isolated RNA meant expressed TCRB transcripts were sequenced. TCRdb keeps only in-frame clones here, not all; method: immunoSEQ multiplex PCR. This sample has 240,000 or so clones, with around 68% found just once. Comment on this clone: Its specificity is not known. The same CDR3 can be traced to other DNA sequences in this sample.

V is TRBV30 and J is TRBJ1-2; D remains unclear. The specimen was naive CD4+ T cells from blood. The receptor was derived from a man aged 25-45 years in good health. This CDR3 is CAWSPLDGYTF. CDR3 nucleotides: TGTGCCTGGAGTCCCTTGGATGGCTACACCTTC.